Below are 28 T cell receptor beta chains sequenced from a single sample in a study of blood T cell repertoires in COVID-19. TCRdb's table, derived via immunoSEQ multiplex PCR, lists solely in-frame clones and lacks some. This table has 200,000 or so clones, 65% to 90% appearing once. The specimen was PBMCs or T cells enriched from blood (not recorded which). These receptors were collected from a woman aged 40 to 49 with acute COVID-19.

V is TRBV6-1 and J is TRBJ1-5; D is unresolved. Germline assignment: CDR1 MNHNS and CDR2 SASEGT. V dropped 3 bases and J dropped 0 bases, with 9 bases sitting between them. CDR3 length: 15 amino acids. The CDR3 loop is CASSDGAYSNQPQHF. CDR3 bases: TGTGCCAGCAGTGATGGAGCGTATAGCAATCAGCCCCAGCATTTT.

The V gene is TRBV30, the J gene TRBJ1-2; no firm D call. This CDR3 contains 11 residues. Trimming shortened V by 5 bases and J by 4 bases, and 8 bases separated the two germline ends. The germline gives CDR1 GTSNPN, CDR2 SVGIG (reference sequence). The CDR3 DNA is TGTGCCTGGGGGTCAGGCTATGGCTACACCTTC. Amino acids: CAWGSGYGYTF. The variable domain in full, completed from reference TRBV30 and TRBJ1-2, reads SQTIHQWPATLVQPVGSPLSLECTVEGTSNPNLYWYRQAAGRGLQLLFYSVGIGQISSEVPQNLSASRPQDRQFILSSKKLLLSDSGFYLCAWGSGYGYTFGSGTRLTVV.

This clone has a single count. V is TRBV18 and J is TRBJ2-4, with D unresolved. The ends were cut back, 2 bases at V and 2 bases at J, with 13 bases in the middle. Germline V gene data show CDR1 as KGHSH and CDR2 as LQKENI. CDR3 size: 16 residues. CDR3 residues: CASSPNRQNPKNIQYF. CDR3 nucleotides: TGTGCCAGCTCACCAAACCGCCAGAACCCCAAAAACATTCAGTACTTC. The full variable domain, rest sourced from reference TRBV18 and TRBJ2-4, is NAGVMQNPRHLVRRRGQEARLRCSPMKGHSHVYWYRQLPEEGLKFMVYLQKENIIDESGMPKERFSAEFPKEGPSILRIQQVVRGDSAAYFCASSPNRQNPKNIQYFGAGTRLSVL.

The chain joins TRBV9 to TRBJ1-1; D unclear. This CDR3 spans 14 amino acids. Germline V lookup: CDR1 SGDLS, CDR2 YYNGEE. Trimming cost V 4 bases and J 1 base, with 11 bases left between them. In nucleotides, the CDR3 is TGTGCCAGCAGCTCCAAGTTGAGGAACACTGAAGCTTTCTTT. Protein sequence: CASSSKLRNTEAFF.

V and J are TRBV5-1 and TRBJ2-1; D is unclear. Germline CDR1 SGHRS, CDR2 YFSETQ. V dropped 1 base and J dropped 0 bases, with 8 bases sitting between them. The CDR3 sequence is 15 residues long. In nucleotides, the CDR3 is TGCGCCAGCAGCTTGCTACCCAACTCCTACAATGAGCAGTTCTTC. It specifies CASSLLPNSYNEQFF.

CDR3 in DNA: TGTGCCACCAGTGATCCCGGGACTAGCGGGAGACAGGAGCAGTTCTTC. Its protein is CATSDPGTSGRQEQFF. This sequence joins TRBV24-1 and TRBJ2-1; TRBD2 aligns across 14 bases. The CDR3 runs to 16 residues. Looked up from germline, CDR1 is KGHDR and CDR2 is SFDVKD. The ends lost 3 bases at V and 10 bases at J; junction bases unmatched: 7.

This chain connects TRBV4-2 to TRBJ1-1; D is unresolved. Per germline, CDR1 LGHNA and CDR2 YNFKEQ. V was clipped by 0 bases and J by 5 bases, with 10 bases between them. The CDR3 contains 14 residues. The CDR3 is CASSQDPLGTEAFF. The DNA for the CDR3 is TGTGCCAGCAGCCAAGACCCCCTAGGTACTGAAGCTTTCTTT.

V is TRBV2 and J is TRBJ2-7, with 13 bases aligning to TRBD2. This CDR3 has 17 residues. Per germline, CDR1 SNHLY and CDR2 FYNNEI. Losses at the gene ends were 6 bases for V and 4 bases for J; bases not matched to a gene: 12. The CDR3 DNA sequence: TGTGCCAGCAGGAGGACTAGCGGGAGTTGGGGGCCATACGAGCAGTACTTC. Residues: CASRRTSGSWGPYEQYF.

The CDR3 bases are TGTGCCAGCAGCTTGGACGGACTTCGTAGCACAGATACGCAGTATTTT. Translation gives CASSLDGLRSTDTQYF. The chain combines TRBV5-4 with TRBJ2-3; D might be TRBD2 (5 bases). Germline V lookup: CDR1 SGHNT, CDR2 YYREEE (reference sequence). The V gene lost 0 bases and the J gene lost 0 bases, with 11 bases spanning the gap. The CDR3 has 16 amino acids.

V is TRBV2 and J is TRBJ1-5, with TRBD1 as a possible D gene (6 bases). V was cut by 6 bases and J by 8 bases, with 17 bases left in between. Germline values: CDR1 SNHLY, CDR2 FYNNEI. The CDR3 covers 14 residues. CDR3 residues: CASSPQTGNKPQHF. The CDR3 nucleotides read TGTGCCAGCAGCCCCCAGACAGGAAACAAGCCCCAGCATTTT.

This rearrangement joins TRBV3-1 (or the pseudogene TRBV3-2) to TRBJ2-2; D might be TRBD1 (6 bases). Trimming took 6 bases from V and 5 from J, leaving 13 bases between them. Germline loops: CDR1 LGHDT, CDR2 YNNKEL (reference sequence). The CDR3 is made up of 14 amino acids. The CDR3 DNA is TGTGCCAGCAGAACGACAGGTTTTACCGGGGAGCTGTTTTTT. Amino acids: CASRTTGFTGELFF.

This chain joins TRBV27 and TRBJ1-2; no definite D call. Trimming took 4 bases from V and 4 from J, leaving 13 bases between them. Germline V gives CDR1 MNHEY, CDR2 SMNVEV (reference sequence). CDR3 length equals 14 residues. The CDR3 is CASSSSPSIYGYTF. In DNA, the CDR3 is TGTGCCAGCAGTTCCTCACCTTCTATCTATGGCTACACCTTC.

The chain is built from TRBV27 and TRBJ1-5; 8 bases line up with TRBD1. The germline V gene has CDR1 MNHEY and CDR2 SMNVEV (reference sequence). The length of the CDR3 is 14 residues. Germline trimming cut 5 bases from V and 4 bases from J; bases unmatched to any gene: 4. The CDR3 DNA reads TGTGCCAGCAGTCCTTGGACAGGGAATCAGCCCCAGCATTTT. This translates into CASSPWTGNQPQHF.

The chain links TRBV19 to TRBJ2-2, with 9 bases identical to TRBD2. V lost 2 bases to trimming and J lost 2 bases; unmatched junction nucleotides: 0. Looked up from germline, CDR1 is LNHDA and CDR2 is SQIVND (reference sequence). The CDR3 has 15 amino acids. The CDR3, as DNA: TGTGCCAGTAGTATACTAGCGGGAAACACCGGGGAGCTGTTTTTT. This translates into CASSILAGNTGELFF.

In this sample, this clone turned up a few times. CDR3 DNA sequence: TGTGCCAGTGCCAAGAGGAACTCCTACGAGCAGTACTTC. Its translation: CASAKRNSYEQYF. The chain carries TRBV19 and TRBJ2-7; unclear D gene. V lost 8 bases and J lost 0, with 11 bases in between. Germline V gives CDR1 LNHDA, CDR2 SQIVND (reference sequence). The CDR3 totals 13 residues.

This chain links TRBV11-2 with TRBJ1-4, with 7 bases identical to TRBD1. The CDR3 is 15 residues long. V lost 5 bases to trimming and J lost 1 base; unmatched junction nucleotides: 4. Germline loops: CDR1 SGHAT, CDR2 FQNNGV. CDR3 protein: CASSPRDRTNEKLFF. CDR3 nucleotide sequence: TGTGCCAGCAGCCCTCGGGACAGAACTAATGAAAAACTGTTTTTT.

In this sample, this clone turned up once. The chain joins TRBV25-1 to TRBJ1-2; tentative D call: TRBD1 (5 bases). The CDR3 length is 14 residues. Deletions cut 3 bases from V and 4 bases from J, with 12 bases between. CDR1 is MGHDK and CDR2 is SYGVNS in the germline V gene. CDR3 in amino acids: CASSDLDKAYGYTF. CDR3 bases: TGTGCCAGCAGTGACTTGGACAAGGCCTATGGCTACACCTTC.

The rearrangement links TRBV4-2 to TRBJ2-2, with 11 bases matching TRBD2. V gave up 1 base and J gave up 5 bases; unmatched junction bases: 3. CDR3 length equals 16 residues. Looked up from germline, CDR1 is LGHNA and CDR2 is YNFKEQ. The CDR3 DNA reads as TGTGCCAGCAGCCAAGGAACTAGCGGGAGAACCGGGGAGCTGTTTTTT. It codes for CASSQGTSGRTGELFF.

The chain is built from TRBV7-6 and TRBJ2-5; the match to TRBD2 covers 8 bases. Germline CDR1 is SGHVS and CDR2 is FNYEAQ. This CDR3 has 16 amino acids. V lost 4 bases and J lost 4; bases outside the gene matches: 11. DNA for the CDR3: TGTGCCAGCAGCTCGGGGGGGGCAGGGCATGGAGAGACCCAGTACTTC. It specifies CASSSGGAGHGETQYF.

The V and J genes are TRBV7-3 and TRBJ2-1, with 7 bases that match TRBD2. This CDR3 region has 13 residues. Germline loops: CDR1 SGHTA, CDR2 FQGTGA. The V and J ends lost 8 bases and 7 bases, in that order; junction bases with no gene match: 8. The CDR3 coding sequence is TGTGCCAGCGGCGCGGGAGCTAAGAATGAGCAGTTCTTC. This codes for CASGAGAKNEQFF.

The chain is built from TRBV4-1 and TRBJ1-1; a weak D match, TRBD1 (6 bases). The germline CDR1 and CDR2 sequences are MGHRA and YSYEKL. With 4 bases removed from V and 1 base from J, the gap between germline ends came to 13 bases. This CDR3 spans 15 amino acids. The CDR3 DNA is TGCGCCAGCAGCCGGGGGCCGTCCTCGAACACTGAAGCTTTCTTT. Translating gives CASSRGPSSNTEAFF.

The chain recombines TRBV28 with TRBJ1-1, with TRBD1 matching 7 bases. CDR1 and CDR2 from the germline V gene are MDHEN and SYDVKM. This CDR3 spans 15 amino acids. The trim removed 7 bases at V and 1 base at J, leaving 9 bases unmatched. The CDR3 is CASKGANRGNTEAFF. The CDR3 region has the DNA TGTGCCAGCAAGGGGGCCAACCGAGGGAACACTGAAGCTTTCTTT.

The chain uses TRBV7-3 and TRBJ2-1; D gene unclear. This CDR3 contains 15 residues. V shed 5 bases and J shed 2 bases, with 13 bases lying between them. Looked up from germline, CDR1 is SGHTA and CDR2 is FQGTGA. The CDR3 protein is CASSLRSLPYNEQFF. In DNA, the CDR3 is TGTGCCAGCAGCCTTCGTTCCCTTCCCTACAATGAGCAGTTCTTC.

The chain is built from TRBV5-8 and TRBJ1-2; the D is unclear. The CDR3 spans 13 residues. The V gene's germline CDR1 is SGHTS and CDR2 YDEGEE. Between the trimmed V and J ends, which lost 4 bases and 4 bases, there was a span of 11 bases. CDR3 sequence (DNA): TGTGCCAGCAGCGCAGACTACCCCTATGGCTACACCTTC. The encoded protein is CASSADYPYGYTF.

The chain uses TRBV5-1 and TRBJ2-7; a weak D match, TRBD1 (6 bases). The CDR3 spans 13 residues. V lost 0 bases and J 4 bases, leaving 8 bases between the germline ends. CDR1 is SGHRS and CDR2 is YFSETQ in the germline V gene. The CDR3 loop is CASSLEGQYEQYF. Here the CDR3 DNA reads TGCGCCAGCAGCTTGGAAGGACAGTACGAGCAGTACTTC.

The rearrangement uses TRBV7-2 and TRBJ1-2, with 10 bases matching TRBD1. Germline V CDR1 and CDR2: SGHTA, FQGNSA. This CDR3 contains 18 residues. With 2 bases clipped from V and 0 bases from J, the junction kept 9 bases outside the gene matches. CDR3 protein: CASSLHRTGGVANYGYTF. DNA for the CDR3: TGTGCCAGCAGCTTACACCGGACAGGGGGGGTAGCTAACTATGGCTACACCTTC.

CDR3 DNA sequence: TGTGCCAGCAGCCCACCGGGGACTGGGAACAATGAGCAGTTCTTC. Translated, it gives CASSPPGTGNNEQFF. This rearrangement joins TRBV7-2 to TRBJ2-1; a weak D match, TRBD2 (6 bases). Germline loops: CDR1 SGHTA, CDR2 FQGNSA. Trimming stripped 5 bases from V and 5 bases from J, with 16 bases between. This CDR3 has 15 amino acids.

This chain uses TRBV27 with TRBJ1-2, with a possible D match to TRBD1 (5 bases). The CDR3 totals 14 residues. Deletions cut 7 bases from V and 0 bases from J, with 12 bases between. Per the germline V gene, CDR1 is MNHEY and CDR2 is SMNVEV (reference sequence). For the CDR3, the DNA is TGTGCCAGCAAGAGGGACTCTGCTAACTATGGCTACACCTTC. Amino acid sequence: CASKRDSANYGYTF.